These 29 T cell receptor beta chains were sequenced from one sample in a study of cytomegalovirus exposure and HLA in healthy donors. The PCR ran on 60 Vbeta and 13 Jbeta primers. Clones were read by immunoSEQ multiplex PCR, and TCRdb kept only the in-frame ones, dropping some. This sample contains 45,000 to 65,000 clones. Source material: PBMCs. Source of these receptors: a young man in good health and CMV-seropositive.

V and J are TRBV5-1 and TRBJ1-4; possible D gene TRBD1, 6 bases. Germline-derived CDR1 and CDR2 are SGHRS and YFSETQ. This CDR3 region has 14 residues. Trimming took 1 base from V and 7 from J, leaving 11 bases between them. The CDR3 protein is CASSLRGAGEKLFF. CDR3 bases: TGCGCCAGCAGCTTGCGGGGGGCTGGTGAAAAACTGTTTTTT.

To note about this clone: Other DNA sequences in the same sample also yield this CDR3. The CDR3 protein is CASSQQADGYTF. The CDR3 DNA sequence: TGCGCCAGCAGCCAGCAGGCTGATGGCTACACCTTC. The rearrangement uses TRBV5-1 and TRBJ1-2; D is uncertain. CDR3 size: 12 residues. V dropped 4 bases and J dropped 6 bases, with 10 bases sitting between them. In germline, CDR1 is SGHRS, CDR2 YFSETQ.

CDR3 sequence: CASSADRRRETQYF. CDR3 sequence (DNA): TGTGCCAGCAGCGCAGACAGAAGGCGGGAGACCCAGTACTTC. This sequence joins TRBV2 and TRBJ2-5; maybe TRBD1 (5 bases). The germline gives CDR1 SNHLY, CDR2 FYNNEI. V lost 6 bases, J lost 5 bases, and 16 bases lay in between. The CDR3 spans 14 residues.

The V call is TRBV4-1, the J call TRBJ2-1, with 13 bases lining up with TRBD2. The germline gives CDR1 MGHRA, CDR2 YSYEKL. The ends lost 3 bases at V and 6 bases at J; junction bases unmatched: 5. The length of the CDR3 is 16 residues. The CDR3 here is CASSQGLAGRGNEQFF. The CDR3 nucleotides are TGCGCCAGCAGCCAGGGACTAGCGGGGAGAGGCAATGAGCAGTTCTTC.

The chain joins TRBV19 to TRBJ2-1, with TRBD2 matching over 7 bases. With 7 bases clipped from V and 1 base from J, the junction kept 4 bases outside the gene matches. Germline V gives CDR1 LNHDA, CDR2 SQIVND (reference sequence). The CDR3 is 14 amino acids. The CDR3 region has the DNA TGTGCCAGTATCGGGGGGATTTCCTACAATGAGCAGTTCTTC. Translated, it gives CASIGGISYNEQFF. Filled out from reference TRBV19 and TRBJ2-1, the complete variable domain reads DGGITQSPKYLFRKEGQNVTLSCEQNLNHDAMYWYRQDPGQGLRLIYYSQIVNDFQKGDIAEGYSVSREKKESFPLTVTSAQKNPTAFYLCASIGGISYNEQFFGPGTRLTVL.

This chain joins TRBV7-9 and TRBJ2-7, with TRBD2 matching 10 bases. The germline gives CDR1 SEHNR, CDR2 FQNEAQ (reference sequence). This CDR3 is built from 18 residues. V lost 1 base, J lost 5 bases, and 14 bases stayed unmatched. The CDR3 sequence: CASSLGDLAGVLRDEQYF. The CDR3 bases are TGTGCCAGCAGCTTAGGGGACCTAGCGGGAGTCCTGCGCGACGAGCAGTACTTC.

J is TRBJ2-1 and V is TRBV6-1, with TRBD2 matching 7 bases. The trim removed 7 bases at V and 1 base at J, leaving 4 bases unmatched. The CDR3 totals 14 residues. CDR1 MNHNS and CDR2 SASEGT come from the germline V gene. Here the CDR3 DNA reads TGTGCCAGCAATAAGCGGGAATCCTACAATGAGCAGTTCTTC. Its protein product is CASNKRESYNEQFF.

This chain uses TRBV6-6 with TRBJ1-4, with TRBD1 identical over 12 bases. After removal of 6 bases from V and 8 bases from J, the junction contained 7 bases not matched to a gene. CDR3 length equals 15 residues. CDR1 MNHNY and CDR2 SVGAGI come from the germline V gene (reference sequence). The CDR3 bases are TGTGCCAGCAGGCCCCGAGGGACAGGGGGCGAAAAACTGTTTTTT. This sequence encodes CASRPRGTGGEKLFF.

The gene calls are TRBV9 and TRBJ2-5, with 7 bases that match TRBD1. Gene TRBJ2-7 matches the end of the DNA better, so the J call may be wrong. The CDR3 covers 15 residues. CDR1 SGDLS and CDR2 YYNGEE come from the germline V gene. CDR3 DNA sequence: TGTGCCAGCAGCCTTCGACAGGGATCAGCCTACGAGCAGTACTTC. Translated, it gives CASSLRQGSAYEQYF.

The CDR3 DNA reads TGCGCCAGCAGTGAGTCGGGGCGGGATACGCAGTATTTT. Residues: CASSESGRDTQYF. This sequence joins TRBV10-1 and TRBJ2-3; D perhaps matches TRBD1 (5 bases). Trimming pared 0 bases from V and 6 bases from J, leaving 7 bases between. Germline loops: CDR1 WNHNN, CDR2 SYGVQD (reference sequence). The CDR3 runs 13 residues.

V and J are TRBV9 and TRBJ2-7; D is possibly TRBD1 (7 bases). Trimming pared 4 bases from V and 4 bases from J, leaving 15 bases between. Germline V gene data show CDR1 as SGDLS and CDR2 as YYNGEE. The CDR3 contains 14 residues. The CDR3 DNA reads TGTGCCAGCAGCCCACCGACAGGGAGGTACGAGCAGTACTTC. Its protein product is CASSPPTGRYEQYF.

With regard to this clone: The same CDR3 is also encoded by other DNA sequences in this sample. The chain links TRBV9 to TRBJ2-7; possible D gene TRBD2, 7 bases. CDR1 and CDR2 from the germline V gene are SGDLS and YYNGEE. The CDR3 loop spans 14 amino acids. The V end lost 0 bases, the J end lost 4 bases, and 11 bases lay between the germline ends. The CDR3 here is CASSVGGRGYEQYF. The CDR3 coding sequence is TGTGCCAGCAGCGTAGGGGGGCGGGGGTACGAGCAGTACTTC.

The chain uses TRBV7-3 and TRBJ2-1; 12 bases fit TRBD2. V trimming: 5 bases; J trimming: 6 bases; junction bases outside the gene matches: 8. This CDR3 has 16 amino acids. Germline V gene sequence: CDR1 SGHTA, CDR2 FQGTGA. This chain's CDR3 is CASSPRLAGDFNEQFF. Written as DNA, the CDR3 is TGTGCCAGCAGCCCTCGACTAGCGGGAGACTTCAATGAGCAGTTCTTC.

The gene calls are TRBV13 and TRBJ2-7, with TRBD1 matching 11 bases. The junction had 5 bases not matched to a gene; V was cut back by 4 bases and J by 6 bases. Germline V CDR1 and CDR2: PRHDT, FYEKMQ (reference sequence). This CDR3 comprises 14 residues. The CDR3 DNA sequence: TGTGCCAGCAGCTACGGGACAGGGGGATCCGAGCAGTACTTC. Encoded protein: CASSYGTGGSEQYF.

The J gene is TRBJ1-1, the V gene TRBV7-9, with a possible D match to TRBD1 (6 bases). Trimming removed 3 bases at V and 6 bases at J, with 14 bases between. Germline V gene lookup returns CDR1 SEHNR and CDR2 FQNEAQ (reference sequence). The CDR3 runs 14 residues. The CDR3 region has the DNA TGTGCCAGCAGCTTGGGACAAAGAAACGCTGAAGCTTTCTTT. Its translation: CASSLGQRNAEAFF.

The chain recombines TRBV13 with TRBJ2-7; 7 bases line up with TRBD2. The germline gives CDR1 PRHDT, CDR2 FYEKMQ (reference sequence). This CDR3 contains 14 residues. Losses at the gene ends were 0 bases for V and 4 bases for J; bases not matched to a gene: 3. The CDR3 nucleotides read TGTGCCAGCAGCTTAGGCACCGGGGGGTACGAGCAGTACTTC. Its protein is CASSLGTGGYEQYF.

The chain couples TRBV27 to TRBJ1-6; D may be TRBD1 (6 bases). Trimming removed 4 bases from V and 1 base from J, with 17 bases in between. Germline CDR1 reads MNHEY; CDR2 reads SMNVEV (reference sequence). The CDR3 loop spans 18 amino acids. This chain's CDR3 is CASSSEGGVCSYNSPLHF. The CDR3 DNA follows: TGTGCCAGCAGTTCGGAGGGGGGGGTCTGTTCCTATAATTCACCCCTCCACTTT.

V and J are TRBV13 and TRBJ2-3, with 9 bases aligning to TRBD1. Germline V gene lookup returns CDR1 PRHDT and CDR2 FYEKMQ (reference sequence). V shed 5 bases, J shed 4 bases, and the junction held 7 bases outside the gene matches. There are 15 residues in the CDR3. CDR3 region: CASSPRDRVADTQYF. The CDR3 coding sequence is TGTGCCAGCAGCCCCAGGGACAGGGTGGCAGATACGCAGTATTTT.

Of note for this clone: Other DNA variants within this sample encode the same CDR3. The chain recombines TRBV18 with TRBJ1-1, with D possibly matching TRBD1 (6 bases). This CDR3 has 12 residues. V was trimmed by 5 bases and J by 5 bases, leaving 9 bases between them. Germline lookup yields CDR1 KGHSH and CDR2 LQKENI. CDR3 bases: TGTGCCAGCTCAGCCCAGGGGACTGAAGCTTTCTTT. Residues: CASSAQGTEAFF.

This CDR3 is CASRATGGDYGYTF. The CDR3, as DNA: TGTGCCAGCAGGGCGACAGGGGGCGACTATGGCTACACCTTC. The genes are TRBV6-1 and TRBJ1-2, with 10 bases lining up with TRBD1. The V gene's germline CDR1 is MNHNS and CDR2 SASEGT. V was clipped by 6 bases and J by 3 bases; unmatched bases: 4. The CDR3 length is 14 residues.

V usage is TRBV15 and J usage is TRBJ2-2; possibly TRBD1 for D (6 bases). This CDR3 is 15 amino acids long. Germline lookup yields CDR1 LNHNV and CDR2 YYDKDF (reference sequence). V lost 1 base and J 4 bases, leaving 10 bases between the germline ends. The CDR3 DNA sequence: TGTGCCACCAGCAGAGCAGGACAGCCCACCGGGGAGCTGTTTTTT. Translation: CATSRAGQPTGELFF.

The rearrangement uses TRBV6-5 and TRBJ2-5; TRBD1 matches at 9 bases. Trimming cost V 3 bases and J 14 bases; bases outside gene matches: 13. Per the germline V gene, CDR1 is MNHEY and CDR2 is SVGAGI. The CDR3 extends over 14 amino acids. The CDR3 DNA follows: TGTGCCAGCAGTTATGATAGGAGGGACAGGGTTCGTTACTTC. Its translation: CASSYDRRDRVRYF.

V is TRBV5-1 and J is TRBJ2-3, with D tentatively TRBD1 (6 bases). In germline, CDR1 is SGHRS, CDR2 YFSETQ. This CDR3 region has 15 residues. V was trimmed by 2 bases and J by 0 bases, leaving 10 bases between them. CDR3 protein: CASSFSGASTDTQYF. The CDR3 region has the DNA TGCGCCAGCAGCTTCTCAGGGGCAAGCACAGATACGCAGTATTTT.

Comments on this clone: Other DNA sequences in the sample encode the same CDR3. The chain carries TRBV28 and TRBJ2-3; TRBD2 aligns across 7 bases. V shed 6 bases, J shed 1 base, and the junction held 7 bases outside the gene matches. Germline V gene lookup returns CDR1 MDHEN and CDR2 SYDVKM. The CDR3 spans 15 residues. CDR3 loop: CASSLRGGGTDTQYF. As DNA, the CDR3 is TGTGCCAGCAGCCTTCGCGGGGGAGGCACAGATACGCAGTATTTT.

V is TRBV11-2 and J is TRBJ2-7; perhaps TRBD1 as D (6 bases). This CDR3 spans 15 amino acids. V was trimmed by 1 base and J by 2 bases, leaving 12 bases between them. Germline V gene data show CDR1 as SGHAT and CDR2 as FQNNGV. In nucleotides, the CDR3 is TGTGCCAGCAGCTTAGGTTGGGACAACCCCTACGAGCAGTACTTC. Its protein is CASSLGWDNPYEQYF.

The chain recombines TRBV7-3 with TRBJ1-2, with unresolved D. CDR1 is SGHTA and CDR2 is FQGTGA in the germline V gene. V was trimmed by 2 bases and J by 4 bases, leaving 14 bases between them. This CDR3 has 15 amino acids. CDR3: CASSLSGRGPYGYTF. For the CDR3, the DNA is TGTGCCAGCAGCTTATCCGGGAGAGGGCCCTATGGCTACACCTTC.

The rearrangement uses TRBV5-4 and TRBJ2-7; TRBD2 agrees at 11 bases. Germline values: CDR1 SGHNT, CDR2 YYREEE (reference sequence). Losses at the gene ends were 2 bases for V and 1 base for J; bases not matched to a gene: 5. The CDR3 consists of 16 residues. Written as DNA, the CDR3 is TGTGCCAGCAGCTTCGGACTAGCGGGCGTATCCTACGAGCAGTACTTC. Translated: CASSFGLAGVSYEQYF.

This clone is called medium-sized (0.01 to 0.1%) based on its frequency. V gene TRBV7-9 combines with J gene TRBJ2-2, with 7 bases identical to TRBD2. J gave up 1 base and V 5 bases, and 7 bases lay outside the gene matches. Germline V gene sequence: CDR1 SEHNR, CDR2 FQNEAQ (reference sequence). The CDR3 spans 16 residues. The CDR3 protein is CASSLRLAENTGELFF. The CDR3 bases are TGTGCCAGCAGCCTGCGACTAGCAGAGAACACCGGGGAGCTGTTTTTT. The full variable domain, in which reference TRBV7-9 and TRBJ2-2 provide the parts outside the CDR3, is DTGVSQNPRHKITKRGQNVTFRCDPISEHNRLYWYRQTLGQGPEFLTYFQNEAQLEKSRLLSDRFSAERPKGSFSTLEIQRTEQGDSAMYLCASSLRLAENTGELFFGEGSRLTVL.

The chain has TRBV5-1 and TRBJ2-5, with a weak D call TRBD2 (5 bases). Germline CDR1 is SGHRS and CDR2 is YFSETQ. V was cut by 2 bases and J by 4 bases, with 6 bases left in between. The CDR3 contains 12 residues. CDR3: CASSFRGETQYF. CDR3 nucleotides: TGCGCCAGCAGCTTTCGGGGAGAGACCCAGTACTTC.